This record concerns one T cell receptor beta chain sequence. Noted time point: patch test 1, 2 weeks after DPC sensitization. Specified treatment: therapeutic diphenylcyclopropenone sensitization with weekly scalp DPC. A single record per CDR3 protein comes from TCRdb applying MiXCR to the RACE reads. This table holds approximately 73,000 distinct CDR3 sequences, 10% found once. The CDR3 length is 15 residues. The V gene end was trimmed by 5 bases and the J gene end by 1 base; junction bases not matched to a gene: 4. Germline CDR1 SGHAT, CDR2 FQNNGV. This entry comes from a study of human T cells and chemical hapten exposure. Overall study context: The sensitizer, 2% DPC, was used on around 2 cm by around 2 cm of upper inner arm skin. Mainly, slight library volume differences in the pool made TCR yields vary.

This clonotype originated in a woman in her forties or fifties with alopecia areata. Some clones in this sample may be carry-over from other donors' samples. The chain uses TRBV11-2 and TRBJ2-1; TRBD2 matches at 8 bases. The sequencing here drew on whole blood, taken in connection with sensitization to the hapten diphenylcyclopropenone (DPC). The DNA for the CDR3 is TGTGCCAGCAGCCAATTAGCGGGATCCTACAATGAGCAGTTCTTC. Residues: CASSQLAGSYNEQFF.